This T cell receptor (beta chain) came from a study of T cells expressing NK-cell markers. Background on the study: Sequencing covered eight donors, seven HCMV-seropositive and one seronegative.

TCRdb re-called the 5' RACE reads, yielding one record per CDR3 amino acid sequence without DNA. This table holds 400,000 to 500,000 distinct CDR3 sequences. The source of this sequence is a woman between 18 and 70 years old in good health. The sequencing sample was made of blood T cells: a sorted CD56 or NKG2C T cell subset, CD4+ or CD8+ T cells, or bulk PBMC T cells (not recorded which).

The CDR3 spells CASSQASGSSGANVLTF. The V call is TRBV4-3, the J call TRBJ2-6. The CDR3 loop spans 17 amino acids. CDR1 is LGHNA and CDR2 is YSLEER in the germline V gene.